This T cell receptor (beta chain) stems from a study of cytomegalovirus exposure and HLA in healthy donors. In germline, CDR1 is MNHNS, CDR2 SASEGT. This CDR3 is 15 amino acids long. Findings and limits, study-wide: The study carried out a later analysis of TCR beta sequences. It associated some 17,000 of them with specific HLA alleles at a false discovery rate of 0.05.

Primers included in the PCR were 60 Vbeta and 13 Jbeta primers. Only in-frame clones appear in the TCRdb table, and some are missing; sequencing was by immunoSEQ multiplex PCR. Of 150,000 to 200,000 clones listed, about four fifths were seen once; the top ten hold around 3%. Healthy bone marrow donors made up the donors. Points on this clone: Its target is not known.

The sample comprised PBMCs. This receptor was identified in a male donor in good health and CMV-seronegative. The chain links TRBV6-1 to TRBJ1-1, with TRBD1 matching 9 bases. The chain's CDR3 is CATLTGGAENTEAFF. For the CDR3, the DNA is TGTGCGACACTAACAGGGGGCGCGGAGAACACTGAAGCTTTCTTT.